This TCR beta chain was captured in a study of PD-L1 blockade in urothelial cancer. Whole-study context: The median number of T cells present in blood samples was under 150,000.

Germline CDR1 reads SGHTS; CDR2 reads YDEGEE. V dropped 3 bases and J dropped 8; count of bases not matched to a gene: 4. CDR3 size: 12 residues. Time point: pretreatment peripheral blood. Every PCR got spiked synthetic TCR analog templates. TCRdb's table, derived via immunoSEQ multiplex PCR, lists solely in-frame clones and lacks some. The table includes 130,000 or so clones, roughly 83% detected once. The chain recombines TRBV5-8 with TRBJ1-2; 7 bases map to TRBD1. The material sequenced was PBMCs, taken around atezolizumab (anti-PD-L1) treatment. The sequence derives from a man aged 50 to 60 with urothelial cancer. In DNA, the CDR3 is TGTGCCAGCAGCTGGGACAGAGACGGCTACACCTTC. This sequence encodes CASSWDRDGYTF. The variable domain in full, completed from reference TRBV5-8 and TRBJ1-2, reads EAGVTQSPTHLIKTRGQQATLRCSPISGHTSVYWYQQALGLGLQFLLWYDEGEERNRGNFPPRFSGRQFPNYSSELNVNALELEDSALYLCASSWDRDGYTFGSGTRLTVV.